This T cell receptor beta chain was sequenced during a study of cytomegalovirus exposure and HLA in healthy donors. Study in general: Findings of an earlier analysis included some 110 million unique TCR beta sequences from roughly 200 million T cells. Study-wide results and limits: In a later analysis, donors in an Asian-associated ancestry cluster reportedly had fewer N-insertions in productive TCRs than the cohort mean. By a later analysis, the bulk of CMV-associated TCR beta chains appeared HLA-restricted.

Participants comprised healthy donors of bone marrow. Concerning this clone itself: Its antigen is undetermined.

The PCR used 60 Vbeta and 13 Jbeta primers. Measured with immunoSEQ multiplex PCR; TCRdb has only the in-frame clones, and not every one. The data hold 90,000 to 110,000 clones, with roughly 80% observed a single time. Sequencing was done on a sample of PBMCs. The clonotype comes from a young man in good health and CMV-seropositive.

This CDR3 is CASSQSGGTDTQYF. The CDR3 bases are TGTGCCAGCAGCCAAAGCGGGGGTACAGATACGCAGTATTTT. V and J are TRBV4-2 and TRBJ2-3; 8 bases align to TRBD2. The V gene's germline CDR1 is LGHNA and CDR2 YNFKEQ. V shed 2 bases, J shed 3 bases, and the junction held 1 base outside the gene matches. The CDR3 runs to 14 residues.